The 21 T cell receptor beta chains below all came from one sample that was sequenced in a study of Ad26.COV2.S vaccination and SARS-CoV-2 variants. Treatment noted: 15 to 20 received Ad26.COV2.S at low or high dose, single or two shots; about 5 received placebo; per-sample allocation not given. Specimen acquisition occurred on day 63 following the initial vaccine or placebo injection. Assay used: immunoSEQ multiplex PCR; TCRdb lists only in-frame clones, some missing. This table holds around 300,000 clones, 86% found once. Here the sequenced sample was peripheral blood, taken in a trial of Ad26.COV2.S vaccine versus placebo. The receptors here all came from a person aged 18 to 65 who received the Ad26.COV2.S COVID-19 vaccine or a placebo.

The genes are TRBV6-5 and TRBJ2-1, with D possibly matching TRBD1 (6 bases). Trimming removed 0 bases at V and 16 bases at J, with 13 bases between. CDR1 MNHEY and CDR2 SVGAGI come from the germline V gene. This CDR3 region has 12 residues. The CDR3 sequence: CASSYSGHVEFF. CDR3 DNA sequence: TGTGCCAGCAGTTACTCGGGACATGTGGAATTCTTC.

V is TRBV6-2 or TRBV6-3 and J is TRBJ1-4, with D possibly TRBD1 on 5 matching bases. The CDR3 consists of 13 residues. Germline V gene data show CDR1 as MNHEY and CDR2 as SVGEGT. V was clipped by 5 bases and J by 8 bases, with 12 bases between them. The DNA for the CDR3 is TGTGCCAGCAGTAACCAGGGTGGCGAAAAACTGTTTTTT. This codes for CASSNQGGEKLFF.

The rearrangement links TRBV2 to TRBJ2-5; no clear D gene. Trimming pared 7 bases from V and 1 base from J, leaving 13 bases between. Germline V gene lookup returns CDR1 SNHLY and CDR2 FYNNEI. This CDR3 is 14 amino acids long. CDR3: CASTTTRAQETQYF. For the CDR3, the DNA is TGTGCCAGCACTACGACACGGGCCCAAGAGACCCAGTACTTC.

J is TRBJ2-7 and V is TRBV24-1, with unresolved D. The CDR3 spans 12 residues. Trimming pared 1 base from V and 7 bases from J, leaving 7 bases between. Germline V gene sequence: CDR1 KGHDR, CDR2 SFDVKD. The CDR3: CATSDLPGEQYF. CDR3 sequence (DNA): TGTGCCACCAGTGATTTACCCGGGGAGCAGTACTTC.

The V and J genes are TRBV7-9 and TRBJ2-7, with TRBD2 matching over 8 bases. Germline CDR1 and CDR2: SEHNR and FQNEAQ (reference sequence). This CDR3 spans 13 amino acids. After removal of 5 bases from V and 2 bases from J, the junction contained 2 bases not matched to a gene. Here the CDR3 reads CASSLSGAYEQYF. DNA of the CDR3: TGTGCCAGCAGCCTTAGCGGGGCCTACGAGCAGTACTTC.

V is TRBV4-3 and J is TRBJ2-1; 9 positions agree with TRBD2. Germline V CDR1 and CDR2: LGHNA, YSLEER. The CDR3 is 17 amino acids. Trimming at V came to 1 base and at J to 8 bases, leaving 12 bases not matched to a gene. In nucleotides, the CDR3 is TGCGCCAGCAGCCAAGCTCCTCTCGCGGGGGGGATCGATGAGCAGTTCTTC. This codes for CASSQAPLAGGIDEQFF.

V usage is TRBV5-1 and J usage is TRBJ2-1; D not resolved. The CDR3 spans 12 residues. The germline CDR1 and CDR2 sequences are SGHRS and YFSETQ. Between the trimmed V and J ends, which lost 5 bases and 7 bases, there was a span of 10 bases. CDR3 nucleotides: TGCGCCAGCAGGGCGGCTGATAATGAGCAGTTCTTC. Translated: CASRAADNEQFF.

The V call is TRBV15, the J call TRBJ1-2, with D perhaps matching TRBD1 (5 bases). Germline lookup yields CDR1 LNHNV and CDR2 YYDKDF (reference sequence). V gave up 5 bases and J gave up 4 bases, with 14 bases separating them. CDR3 length equals 14 residues. The CDR3 protein is CATSPRRGGYGYTF. The CDR3, as DNA: TGTGCCACCAGCCCGCGTCGGGGCGGCTATGGCTACACCTTC. Drawing the rest from reference TRBV15 and TRBJ1-2, the complete variable domain is DAMVIQNPRYQVTQFGKPVTLSCSQTLNHNVMYWYQQKSSQAPKLLFHYYDKDFNNEADTPDNFQSRRPNTSFCFLDIRSPGLGDTAMYLCATSPRRGGYGYTFGSGTRLTVV.

V is TRBV25-1 and J is TRBJ1-1, with 7 bases that match TRBD1. CDR1 and CDR2 (germline): MGHDK, SYGVNS. V lost 4 bases and J lost 1; bases outside the gene matches: 9. There are 16 residues in the CDR3. Here the CDR3 reads CASSGGGRQGNTEAFF. The DNA of the CDR3 is TGTGCCAGCAGTGGCGGGGGTCGACAGGGGAACACTGAAGCTTTCTTT.

The chain carries TRBV2 and TRBJ2-7; D not resolved. Germline-derived CDR1 and CDR2 are SNHLY and FYNNEI. V lost 2 bases to trimming and J lost 2 bases, with 10 bases between them. This CDR3 contains 14 residues. This CDR3 reads CASSENSVTYEQYF. In DNA, the CDR3 is TGTGCCAGCAGTGAAAATTCAGTAACCTACGAGCAGTACTTC.

J is TRBJ2-7 and V is TRBV19; 7 nucleotides line up with TRBD1. V trimming: 4 bases; J trimming: 2 bases; junction bases outside the gene matches: 11. Per germline, CDR1 LNHDA and CDR2 SQIVND (reference sequence). The CDR3 covers 16 residues. The CDR3 spells CASSTELGQKPYEQYF. In DNA, the CDR3 is TGTGCCAGTAGTACTGAACTGGGACAGAAACCCTACGAGCAGTACTTC.

J is TRBJ1-5 and V is TRBV5-6, with D perhaps TRBD1 (5 bases). CDR3 length: 16 residues. CDR1 and CDR2 (germline): SGHDT, YYEEEE. V was pared by 3 bases and J by 0 bases, with 13 bases between. The CDR3 sequence is CASSSSGPYSNQPQHF. CDR3 DNA sequence: TGTGCCAGCAGCTCCTCAGGGCCCTATAGCAATCAGCCCCAGCATTTT.

The J gene is TRBJ2-1, the V gene TRBV4-3; 10 positions agree with TRBD2. The CDR3 has 16 amino acids. After removal of 1 base from V and 4 bases from J, the junction contained 4 bases not matched to a gene. Germline V gene lookup returns CDR1 LGHNA and CDR2 YSLEER. The DNA of the CDR3 is TGCGCCAGCAGCCAAGCCCTAGCGGGAGCTTACAATGAGCAGTTCTTC. Its translation: CASSQALAGAYNEQFF.

This clone was recorded a few times. This rearrangement joins TRBV7-2 to TRBJ2-4; D is uncertain. The V gene lost 1 base and the J gene lost 14 bases, with 15 bases spanning the gap. The CDR3 covers 13 residues. Germline CDR1 reads SGHTA; CDR2 reads FQGNSA. Here the CDR3 DNA reads TGTGCCAGCAGCTTAGGGGAAGAGATGCCTAAGTACTTC. As protein: CASSLGEEMPKYF.

The V gene is TRBV5-1, the J gene TRBJ2-5, with 7 nucleotides matching TRBD1. The CDR3 has 15 residues. V lost 2 bases and J lost 3; bases outside the gene matches: 7. Per germline, CDR1 SGHRS and CDR2 YFSETQ. The CDR3 region has the DNA TGCGCCAGCAGCTTCGACAGGGCTTTGGAAGAGACCCAGTACTTC. This translates into CASSFDRALEETQYF.

The CDR3 sequence: CASDWGAGELFF. The DNA for the CDR3 is TGTGCCAGTGACTGGGGGGCCGGGGAGCTGTTTTTT. This rearrangement joins TRBV19 to TRBJ2-2, with D possibly TRBD2 on 6 matching bases. Germline lookup yields CDR1 LNHDA and CDR2 SQIVND (reference sequence). Trimming cost V 8 bases and J 6 bases, with 10 bases left between them. The CDR3 spans 12 residues.

The rearrangement uses TRBV5-6 and TRBJ1-5; 8 bases match TRBD1. The CDR3 covers 16 residues. The J segment lost 3 bases and the V segment lost 1 base, leaving 6 bases of the junction unmatched. The germline V gene encodes CDR1 SGHDT and CDR2 YYEEEE. CDR3 in DNA: TGTGCCAGCAGCTTGCGGGACAGGACTTACAATCAGCCCCAGCATTTT. Amino acids: CASSLRDRTYNQPQHF.

The genes are TRBV6-2 or TRBV6-3 and TRBJ1-5; no definite D call. CDR1 and CDR2 (germline): MNHEY, SVGEGT. Between the trimmed V and J ends, which lost 2 bases and 3 bases, there was a span of 11 bases. CDR3 length: 15 amino acids. The DNA of the CDR3 is TGTGCCAGCAGTTACGAGCCCGGAGCCAATCAGCCCCAGCATTTT. It is translated as CASSYEPGANQPQHF.

The chain joins TRBV6-5 to TRBJ2-7, with D maybe TRBD1 (5 bases). The V gene's germline CDR1 is MNHEY and CDR2 SVGAGI. CDR3 length: 12 residues. The V and J ends lost 6 bases and 4 bases respectively, with 10 bases between them. The CDR3: CASSDSLYEQYF. The CDR3 nucleotides read TGTGCCAGCAGCGACAGCCTTTACGAGCAGTACTTC.

V is TRBV28 and J is TRBJ1-2; the D gene is possibly TRBD1 (5 bases). V was trimmed by 1 base and J by 4 bases, leaving 10 bases between them. The germline CDR1 and CDR2 sequences are MDHEN and SYDVKM. The CDR3 extends over 14 amino acids. CDR3 DNA sequence: TGTGCCAGCAGTTTATACCGACAGCTCTATGGCTACACCTTC. Amino acid sequence: CASSLYRQLYGYTF.

V usage is TRBV11-2 and J usage is TRBJ2-5; a weak D match, TRBD2 (5 bases). CDR1 and CDR2 (germline): SGHAT, FQNNGV. This CDR3 spans 16 amino acids. V lost 4 bases to trimming and J lost 1 base, with 16 bases between them. CDR3 sequence: CASSSPITRVQETQYF. CDR3 bases: TGTGCCAGCAGCTCGCCAATCACTAGGGTCCAAGAGACCCAGTACTTC.